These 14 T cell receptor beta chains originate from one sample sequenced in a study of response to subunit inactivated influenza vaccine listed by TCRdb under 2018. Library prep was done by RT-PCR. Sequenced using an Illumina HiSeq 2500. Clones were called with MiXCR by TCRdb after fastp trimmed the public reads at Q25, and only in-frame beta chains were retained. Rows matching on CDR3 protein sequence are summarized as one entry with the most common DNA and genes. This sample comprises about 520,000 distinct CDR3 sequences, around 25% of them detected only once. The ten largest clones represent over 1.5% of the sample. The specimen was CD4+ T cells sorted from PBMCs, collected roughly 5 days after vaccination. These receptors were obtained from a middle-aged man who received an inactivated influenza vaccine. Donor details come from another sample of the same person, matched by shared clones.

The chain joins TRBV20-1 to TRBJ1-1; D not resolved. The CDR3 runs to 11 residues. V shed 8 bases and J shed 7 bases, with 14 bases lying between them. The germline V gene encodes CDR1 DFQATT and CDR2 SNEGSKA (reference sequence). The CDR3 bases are TGCAGTCCCTTCCCCGGAAATGAAGCTTTCTTT. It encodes CSPFPGNEAFF.

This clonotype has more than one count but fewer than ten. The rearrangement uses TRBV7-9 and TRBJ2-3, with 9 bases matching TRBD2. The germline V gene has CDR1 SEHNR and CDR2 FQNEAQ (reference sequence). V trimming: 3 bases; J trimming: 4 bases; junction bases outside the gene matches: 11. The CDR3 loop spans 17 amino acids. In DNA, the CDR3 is TGTGCCAGCAGCTTGTTCGCGAGCGGGGGGATGGCAGATACGCAGTATTTT. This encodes CASSLFASGGMADTQYF.

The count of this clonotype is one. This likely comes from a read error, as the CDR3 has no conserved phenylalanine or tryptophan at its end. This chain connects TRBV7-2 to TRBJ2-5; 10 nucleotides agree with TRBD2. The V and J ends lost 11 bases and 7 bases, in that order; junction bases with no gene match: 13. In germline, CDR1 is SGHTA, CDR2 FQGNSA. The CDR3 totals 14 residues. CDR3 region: CASGVAGGRGTQYL. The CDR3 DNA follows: TGTGCCTCAGGGGTAGCGGGGGGACGTGGGACCCAGTACCTC.

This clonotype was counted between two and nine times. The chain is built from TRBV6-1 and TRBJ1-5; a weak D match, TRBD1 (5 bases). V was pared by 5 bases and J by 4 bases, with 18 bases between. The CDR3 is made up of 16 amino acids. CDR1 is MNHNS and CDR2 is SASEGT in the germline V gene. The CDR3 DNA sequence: TGTGCCAGCAGTCAAGTCTGGGGACTAGGAAATCAGCCCCAGCATTTT. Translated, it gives CASSQVWGLGNQPQHF.

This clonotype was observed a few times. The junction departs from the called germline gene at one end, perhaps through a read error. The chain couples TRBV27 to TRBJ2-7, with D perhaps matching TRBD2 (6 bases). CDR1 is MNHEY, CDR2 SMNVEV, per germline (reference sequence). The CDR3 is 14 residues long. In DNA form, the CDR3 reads TGTGCCAGCAGTTCGGGAGACGCTACCTACGAACAGTACTTC. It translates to CASSSGDATYEQYF.

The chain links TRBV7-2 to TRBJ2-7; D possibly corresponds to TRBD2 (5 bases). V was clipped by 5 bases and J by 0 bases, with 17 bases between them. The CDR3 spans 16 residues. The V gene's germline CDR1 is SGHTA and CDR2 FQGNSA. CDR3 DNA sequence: TGTGCCAGCAGCCCCCAAGGTAGCGCCTTCTCCTACGAGCAGTACTTC. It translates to CASSPQGSAFSYEQYF.

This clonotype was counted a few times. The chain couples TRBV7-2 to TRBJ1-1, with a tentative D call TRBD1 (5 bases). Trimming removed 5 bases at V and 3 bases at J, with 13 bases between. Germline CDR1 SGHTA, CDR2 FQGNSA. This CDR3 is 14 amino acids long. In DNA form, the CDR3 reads TGTGCCAGCAGCATGCAGGGTAGATACACTGAAGCTTTCTTT. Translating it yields CASSMQGRYTEAFF.

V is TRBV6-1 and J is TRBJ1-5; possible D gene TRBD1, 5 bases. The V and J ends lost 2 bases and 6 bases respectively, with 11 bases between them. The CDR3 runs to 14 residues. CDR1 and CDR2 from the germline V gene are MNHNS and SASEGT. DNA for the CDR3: TGTGCCAGCAGTGAATCAGGGTTCAGTCAGCCCCAGCATTTT. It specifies CASSESGFSQPQHF.

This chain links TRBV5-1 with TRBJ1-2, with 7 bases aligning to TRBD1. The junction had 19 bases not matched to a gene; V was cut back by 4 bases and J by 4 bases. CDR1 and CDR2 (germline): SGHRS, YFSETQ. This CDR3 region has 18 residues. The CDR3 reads CASSPRGGQTRDGYGYTF. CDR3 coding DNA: TGCGCCAGCAGCCCCCGAGGGGGACAGACCAGAGATGGCTATGGCTACACCTTC.

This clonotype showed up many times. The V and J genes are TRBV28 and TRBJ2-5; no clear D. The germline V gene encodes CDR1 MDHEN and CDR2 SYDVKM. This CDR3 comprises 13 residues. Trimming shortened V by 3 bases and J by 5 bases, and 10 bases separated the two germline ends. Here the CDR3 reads CASSLGRRETQYF. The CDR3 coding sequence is TGTGCCAGCAGTTTGGGTCGACGGGAGACCCAGTACTTC.

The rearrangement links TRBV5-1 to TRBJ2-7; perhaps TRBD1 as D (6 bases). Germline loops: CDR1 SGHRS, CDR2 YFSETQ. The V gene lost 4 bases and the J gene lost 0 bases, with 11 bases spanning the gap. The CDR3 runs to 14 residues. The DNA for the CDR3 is TGCGCCAGCAGCCCGCAGGGGATCTCCTACGAGCAGTACTTC. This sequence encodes CASSPQGISYEQYF.

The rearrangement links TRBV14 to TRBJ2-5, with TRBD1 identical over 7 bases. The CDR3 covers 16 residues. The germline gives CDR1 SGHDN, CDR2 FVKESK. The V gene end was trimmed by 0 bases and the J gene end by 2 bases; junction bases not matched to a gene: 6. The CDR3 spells CASSQEVGTVQETQYF. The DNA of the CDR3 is TGTGCCAGCAGCCAAGAAGTGGGGACAGTACAAGAGACCCAGTACTTC. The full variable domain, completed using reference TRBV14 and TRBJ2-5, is EAGVTQFPSHSVIEKGQTVTLRCDPISGHDNLYWYRRVMGKEIKFLLHFVKESKQDESGMPNNRFLAERTGGTYSTLKVQPAELEDSGVYFCASSQEVGTVQETQYFGPGTRLLVL.

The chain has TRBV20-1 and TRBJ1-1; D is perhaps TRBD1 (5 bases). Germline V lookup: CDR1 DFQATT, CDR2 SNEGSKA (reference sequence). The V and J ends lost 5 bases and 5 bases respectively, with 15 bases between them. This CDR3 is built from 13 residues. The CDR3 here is CSAYLRGETEAFF. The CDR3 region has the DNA TGCAGTGCTTACCTTCGGGGGGAAACTGAAGCTTTCTTT.

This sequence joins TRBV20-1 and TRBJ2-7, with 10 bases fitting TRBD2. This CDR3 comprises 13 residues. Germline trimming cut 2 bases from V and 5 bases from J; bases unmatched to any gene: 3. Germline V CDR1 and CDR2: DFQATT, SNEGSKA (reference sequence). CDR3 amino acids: CSARLAGVNEQYF. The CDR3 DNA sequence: TGCAGTGCTAGACTAGCGGGAGTAAACGAGCAGTACTTC.